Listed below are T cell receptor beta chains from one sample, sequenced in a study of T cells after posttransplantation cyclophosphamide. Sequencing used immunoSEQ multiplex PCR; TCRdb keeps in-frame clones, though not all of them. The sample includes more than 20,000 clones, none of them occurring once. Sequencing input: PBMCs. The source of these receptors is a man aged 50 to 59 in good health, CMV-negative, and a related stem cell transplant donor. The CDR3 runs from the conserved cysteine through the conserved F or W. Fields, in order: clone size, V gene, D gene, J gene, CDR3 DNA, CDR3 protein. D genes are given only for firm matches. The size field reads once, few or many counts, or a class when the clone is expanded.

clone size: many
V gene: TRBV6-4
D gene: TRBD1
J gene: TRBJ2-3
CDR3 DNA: TGTGCCAGCGGGACAGGGACAGATACGCAGTATTTT
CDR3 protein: CASGTGTDTQYF